These 5 T cell receptor beta chains share one sample of origin, sequenced in a study of T cell responses to AZD1222 COVID-19 vaccine. The repertoire was sequenced with immunoSEQ multiplex PCR; TCRdb's copy has only in-frame clones and lacks some. The data hold about 15,000 clones, with around 89% observed a single time. This specimen was peripheral blood, taken 28 days after the second AZD1222 dose. The source is an adult who received the AZD1222 COVID-19 vaccine.

The J gene is TRBJ1-1, the V gene TRBV3-1 (or the pseudogene TRBV3-2); 7 bases are shared with TRBD1. Germline V CDR1 and CDR2: LGHDT, YNNKEL (reference sequence). The CDR3 has 14 amino acids. V shed 1 base and J 4 bases; nucleotides not matched to a gene: 3. The CDR3 region has the DNA TGTGCCAGCAGCCAAGCCAGGGGGGGCACTGAAGCTTTCTTT. Amino acid sequence: CASSQARGGTEAFF.

A word on this clone: The junction departs from the called germline gene at one end, perhaps through a read error. The chain is built from TRBV19 and TRBJ1-1; the match to TRBD1 covers 7 bases. There are 14 residues in the CDR3. Germline-derived CDR1 and CDR2 are LNHDA and SQIVND (reference sequence). Written as DNA, the CDR3 is TGTGCCAGTAGTTTAGACAGGGACTACACTGAAGCTTTCTTT. The encoded protein is CASSLDRDYTEAFF.

This chain connects TRBV10-1 to TRBJ2-5; D tentatively fits TRBD1 or TRBD2 (6 bases each). With 7 bases removed from V and 0 bases from J, the gap between germline ends came to 15 bases. Looked up from germline, CDR1 is WNHNN and CDR2 is SYGVQD (reference sequence). The CDR3 loop spans 15 amino acids. CDR3 nucleotide sequence: TGCGCCAGCACCGAGGGGGGCGGGTACCAAGAGACCCAGTACTTC. Protein product: CASTEGGGYQETQYF.

The J gene is TRBJ1-1, the V gene TRBV2; D not certain. CDR1 is SNHLY, CDR2 FYNNEI, per germline. This CDR3 is 13 amino acids long. The V gene lost 5 bases and the J gene lost 0 bases, with 7 bases spanning the gap. The CDR3 bases are TGTGCCAGCAGTAGGGAGGTGAACACTGAAGCTTTCTTT. It encodes CASSREVNTEAFF.

This clone is a singleton in its sample. The chain uses TRBV30 and TRBJ1-5; no firm D call. In germline, CDR1 is GTSNPN, CDR2 SVGIG (reference sequence). The CDR3 is made up of 14 amino acids. V was pared by 0 bases and J by 6 bases, with 12 bases between. The CDR3 region has the DNA TGTGCCTGGAGTGTACCGGTCCGCGGTCAGCCCCAGCATTTT. Its protein is CAWSVPVRGQPQHF.